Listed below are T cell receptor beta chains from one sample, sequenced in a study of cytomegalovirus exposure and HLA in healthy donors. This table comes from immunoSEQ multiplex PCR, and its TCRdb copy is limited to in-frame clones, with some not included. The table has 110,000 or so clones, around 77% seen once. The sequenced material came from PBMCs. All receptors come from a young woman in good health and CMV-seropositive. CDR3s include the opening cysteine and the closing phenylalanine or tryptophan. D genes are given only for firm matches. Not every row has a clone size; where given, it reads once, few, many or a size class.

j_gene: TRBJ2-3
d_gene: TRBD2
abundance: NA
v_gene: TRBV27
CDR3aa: CASSLQRLAGGGTDTQYF
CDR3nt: TGTGCCAGCAGTTTACAAAGACTAGCGGGAGGGGGAACAGATACGCAGTATTTT

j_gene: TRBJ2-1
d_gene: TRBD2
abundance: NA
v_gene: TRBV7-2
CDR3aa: CASSLDGTNNEQFF
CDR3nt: TGTGCCAGCAGCTTAGATGGGACTAACAATGAGCAGTTCTTC

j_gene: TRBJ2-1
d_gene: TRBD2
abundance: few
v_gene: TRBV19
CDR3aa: CASSTQTSGRWNEQFF
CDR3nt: TGTGCCAGTAGTACCCAGACTAGCGGGAGATGGAATGAGCAGTTCTTC

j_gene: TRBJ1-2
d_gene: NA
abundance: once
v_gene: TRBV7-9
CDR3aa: CASSLGGGSIYGYTF
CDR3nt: TGTGCCAGCAGCCTGGGGGGAGGTTCTATCTATGGCTACACCTTC

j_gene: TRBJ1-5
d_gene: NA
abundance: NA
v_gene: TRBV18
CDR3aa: CASSPGQQPQHF
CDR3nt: TGTGCCAGCTCACCAGGACAGCAGCCCCAGCATTTT

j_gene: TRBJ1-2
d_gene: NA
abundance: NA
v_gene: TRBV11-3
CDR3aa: CASSLGTDYGYTF
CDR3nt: TGTGCCAGCAGCTTAGGGACAGATTATGGCTACACCTTC

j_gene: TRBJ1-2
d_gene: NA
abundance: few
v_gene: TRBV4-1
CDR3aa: CASSQEQGYGYTF
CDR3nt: TGCGCCAGCAGCCAGGAACAGGGCTACGGCTACACCTTC

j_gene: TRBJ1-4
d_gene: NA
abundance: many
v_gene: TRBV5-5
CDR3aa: CASSLAQNEKLFF
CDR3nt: TGTGCCAGCAGCTTGGCCCAGAACGAAAAACTGTTTTTT

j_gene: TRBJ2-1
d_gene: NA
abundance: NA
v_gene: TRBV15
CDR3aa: CATSRDGVGGLNEQFF
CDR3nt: TGTGCCACCAGCAGAGATGGTGTGGGGGGGCTCAATGAGCAGTTCTTC

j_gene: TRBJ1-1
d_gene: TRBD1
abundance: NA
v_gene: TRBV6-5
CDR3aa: CASSVQGAGTEAFF
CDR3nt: TGTGCCAGCAGTGTACAGGGGGCTGGAACTGAAGCTTTCTTT

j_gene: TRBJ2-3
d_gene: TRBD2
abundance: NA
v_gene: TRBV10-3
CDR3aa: CATKPAGGTDTQYF
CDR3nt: TGTGCCACTAAGCCAGCGGGGGGCACAGATACGCAGTATTTT

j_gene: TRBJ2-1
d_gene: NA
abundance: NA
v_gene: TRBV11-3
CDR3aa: CASSFDLALEQFF
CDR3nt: TGTGCCAGCAGCTTCGACTTAGCGCTTGAGCAGTTCTTC

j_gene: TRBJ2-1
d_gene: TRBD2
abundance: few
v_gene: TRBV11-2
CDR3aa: CASSPTSGNYNEQFF
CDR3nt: TGTGCCAGCAGCCCAACTAGCGGGAATTACAATGAGCAGTTCTTC

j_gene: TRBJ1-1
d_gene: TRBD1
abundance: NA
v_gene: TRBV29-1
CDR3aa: CSVDTGERKNTEAFF
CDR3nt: TGCAGCGTTGACACAGGGGAAAGGAAGAACACTGAAGCTTTCTTT

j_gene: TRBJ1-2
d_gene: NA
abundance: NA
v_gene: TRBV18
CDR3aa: CASSPQQYGYTF
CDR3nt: TGTGCCAGCTCACCACAACAGTATGGCTACACCTTC

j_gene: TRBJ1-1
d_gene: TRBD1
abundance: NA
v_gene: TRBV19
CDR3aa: CASRNRGNTEAFF
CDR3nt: TGTGCCAGTAGAAACAGGGGAAACACTGAAGCTTTCTTT

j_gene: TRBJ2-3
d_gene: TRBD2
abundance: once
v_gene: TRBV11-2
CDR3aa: CASSPRTSVDTQYF
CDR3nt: TGTGCCAGCAGCCCAAGGACTAGCGTCGATACGCAGTATTTT

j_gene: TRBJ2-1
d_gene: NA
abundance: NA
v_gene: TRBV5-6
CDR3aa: CASSFNYEQFF
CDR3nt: TGTGCCAGCAGTTTTAACTATGAGCAGTTCTTC

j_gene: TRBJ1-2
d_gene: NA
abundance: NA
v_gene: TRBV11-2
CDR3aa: CASSQQGPADYGYTF
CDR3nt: TGTGCCAGCAGCCAACAGGGCCCAGCGGACTATGGCTACACCTTC

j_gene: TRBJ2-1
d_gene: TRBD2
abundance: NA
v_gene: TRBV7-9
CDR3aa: CASSFAGGLVGLWDEQFF
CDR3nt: TGTGCCAGCAGCTTCGCGGGAGGGCTTGTAGGGCTTTGGGATGAGCAGTTCTTC

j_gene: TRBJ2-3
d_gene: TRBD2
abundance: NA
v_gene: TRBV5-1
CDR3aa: CASSPTLTSGRTDTQYF
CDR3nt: TGCGCCAGCAGCCCGACCCTGACTAGCGGGCGCACAGATACGCAGTATTTT

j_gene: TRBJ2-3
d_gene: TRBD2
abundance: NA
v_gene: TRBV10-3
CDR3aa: CASGTSGGISTDTQYF
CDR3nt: TGTGCCAGCGGGACTAGCGGGGGGATTAGCACAGATACGCAGTATTTT

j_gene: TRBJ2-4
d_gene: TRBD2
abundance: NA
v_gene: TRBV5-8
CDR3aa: CASSLAGGGAAIQYF
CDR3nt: TGTGCCAGCAGCTTGGCCGGCGGGGGGGCCGCCATTCAGTACTTC

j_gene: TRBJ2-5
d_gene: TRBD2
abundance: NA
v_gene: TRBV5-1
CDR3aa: CASSYFSGGEETQYF
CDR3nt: TGCGCCAGCAGCTATTTCAGCGGGGGGGAGGAGACCCAGTACTTC

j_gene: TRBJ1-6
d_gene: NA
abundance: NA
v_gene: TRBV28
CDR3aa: CASSARVDSPLHF
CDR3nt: TGTGCCAGCAGTGCCAGGGTAGATTCACCCCTCCACTTT

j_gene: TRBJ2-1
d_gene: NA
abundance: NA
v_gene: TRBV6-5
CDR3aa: CASNDGGGRGEQFF
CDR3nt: TGTGCCAGCAACGATGGGGGGGGGCGAGGTGAGCAGTTCTTC

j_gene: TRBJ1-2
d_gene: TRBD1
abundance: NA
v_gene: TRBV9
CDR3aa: CASSVEVSGGTGENYGYTF
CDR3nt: TGTGCCAGCAGCGTAGAAGTATCGGGCGGGACAGGGGAAAACTATGGCTACACCTTC

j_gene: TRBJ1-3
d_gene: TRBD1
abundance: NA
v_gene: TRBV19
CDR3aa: CASSQRTGGAGNTIYF
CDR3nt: TGTGCCAGTAGCCAGAGGACAGGGGGAGCCGGAAACACCATATATTTT

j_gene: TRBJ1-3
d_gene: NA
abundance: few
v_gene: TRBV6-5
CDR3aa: CASSYRGSGNTIYF
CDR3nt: TGTGCCAGCAGTTACAGAGGGTCGGGAAACACCATATATTTT

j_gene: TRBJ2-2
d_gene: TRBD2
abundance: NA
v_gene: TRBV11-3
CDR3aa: CASRPLAGSPGELFF
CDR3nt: TGTGCCAGCAGACCACTAGCGGGCTCCCCCGGGGAGCTGTTTTTT

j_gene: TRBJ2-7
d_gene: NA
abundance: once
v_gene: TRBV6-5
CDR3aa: CASREGVTYEQYF
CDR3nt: TGTGCCAGCAGAGAGGGGGTTACCTACGAGCAGTACTTC

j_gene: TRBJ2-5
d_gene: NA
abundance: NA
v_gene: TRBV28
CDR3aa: CAGSPTTPQETQYF
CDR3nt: TGTGCCGGCAGCCCAACTACACCGCAAGAGACCCAGTACTTC

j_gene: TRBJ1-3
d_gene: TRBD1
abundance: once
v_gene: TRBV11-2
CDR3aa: CASSSQDRVVTIYF
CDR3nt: TGTGCCAGCAGCTCCCAGGACAGGGTCGTCACCATATATTTT

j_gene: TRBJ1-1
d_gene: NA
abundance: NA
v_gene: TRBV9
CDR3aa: CASSVVVNTEAFF
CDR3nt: TGTGCCAGCAGCGTAGTAGTAAACACTGAAGCTTTCTTT

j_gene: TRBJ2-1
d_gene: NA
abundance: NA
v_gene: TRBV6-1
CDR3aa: CASSELSGSSNEQFF
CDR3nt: TGTGCCAGCAGTGAACTGAGCGGATCCAGCAATGAGCAGTTCTTC

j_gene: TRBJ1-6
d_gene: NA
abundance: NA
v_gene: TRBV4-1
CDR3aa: CASSQDRWGQDSPLHF
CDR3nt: TGCGCCAGCAGCCAAGATCGATGGGGACAAGATTCACCCCTCCACTTT

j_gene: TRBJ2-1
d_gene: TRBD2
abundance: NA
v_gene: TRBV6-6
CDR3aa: CASSRAGGLNNEQFF
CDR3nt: TGTGCCAGCAGCAGAGCGGGGGGGCTTAACAATGAGCAGTTCTTC

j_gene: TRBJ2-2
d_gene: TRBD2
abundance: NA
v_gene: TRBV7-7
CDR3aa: CASSLLAGSGTGELFF
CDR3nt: TGTGCTAGCAGCTTACTAGCGGGTTCAGGCACCGGGGAGCTGTTTTTT

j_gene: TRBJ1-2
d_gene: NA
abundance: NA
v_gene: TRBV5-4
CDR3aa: CASQQGNYGYTF
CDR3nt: TGTGCCAGCCAACAGGGTAACTATGGCTACACCTTC

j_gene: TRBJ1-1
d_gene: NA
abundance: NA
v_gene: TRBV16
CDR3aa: CASSQFGDTEAFF
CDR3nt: TGTGCCAGCAGCCAATTCGGGGACACTGAAGCTTTCTTT

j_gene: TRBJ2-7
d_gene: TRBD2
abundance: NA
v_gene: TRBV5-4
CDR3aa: CASSLEIAGAYEQYF
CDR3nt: TGTGCCAGCAGCTTGGAAATAGCGGGAGCTTACGAGCAGTACTTC

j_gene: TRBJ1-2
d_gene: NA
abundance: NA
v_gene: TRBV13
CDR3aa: CASRVQGSGYGYTF
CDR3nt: TGTGCCAGCAGAGTACAGGGATCTGGGTATGGCTACACCTTC

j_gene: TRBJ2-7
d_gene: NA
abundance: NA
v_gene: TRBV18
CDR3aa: CASSPIYQGGYEQYF
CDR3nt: TGTGCCAGCTCACCAATTTATCAGGGAGGCTACGAGCAGTACTTC

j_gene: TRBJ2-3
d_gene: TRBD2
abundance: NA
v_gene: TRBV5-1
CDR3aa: CASREIPGGSTDTQYF
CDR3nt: TGCGCCAGCAGAGAAATCCCGGGGGGTAGCACAGATACGCAGTATTTT

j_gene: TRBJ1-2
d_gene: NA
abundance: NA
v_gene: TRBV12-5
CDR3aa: CASGVNRVGGYTF
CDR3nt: TGTGCTAGTGGAGTTAACAGGGTCGGTGGCTACACCTTC

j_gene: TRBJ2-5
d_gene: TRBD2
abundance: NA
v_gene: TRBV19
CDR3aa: CASSQRLAGEGETQYF
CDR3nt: TGTGCCAGTAGTCAACGGCTAGCGGGAGAGGGAGAGACCCAGTACTTC

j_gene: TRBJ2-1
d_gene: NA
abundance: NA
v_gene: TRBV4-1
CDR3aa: CASQQRVVWTREDNEQFF
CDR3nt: TGCGCCAGCCAGCAGCGGGTGGTGTGGACCAGAGAGGACAATGAGCAGTTCTTC

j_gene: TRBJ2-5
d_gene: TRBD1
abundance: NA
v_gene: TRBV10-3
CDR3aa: CAISELGTGQETQYF
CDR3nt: TGTGCCATCAGTGAACTCGGGACAGGGCAAGAGACCCAGTACTTC

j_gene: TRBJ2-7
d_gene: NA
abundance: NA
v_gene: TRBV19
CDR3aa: CASSKGGGSYEQYF
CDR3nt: TGTGCCAGTAGTAAGGGGGGAGGGAGCTACGAGCAGTACTTC

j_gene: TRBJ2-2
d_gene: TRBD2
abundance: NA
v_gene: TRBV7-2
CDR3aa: CASSLWLAGVTGELFF
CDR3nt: TGTGCCAGCAGCTTATGGCTAGCGGGGGTGACCGGGGAGCTGTTTTTT

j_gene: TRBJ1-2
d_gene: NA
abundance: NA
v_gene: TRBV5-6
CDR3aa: CASSPLGQNNYGYTF
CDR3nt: TGTGCCAGCAGCCCCCTAGGACAGAATAACTATGGCTACACCTTC